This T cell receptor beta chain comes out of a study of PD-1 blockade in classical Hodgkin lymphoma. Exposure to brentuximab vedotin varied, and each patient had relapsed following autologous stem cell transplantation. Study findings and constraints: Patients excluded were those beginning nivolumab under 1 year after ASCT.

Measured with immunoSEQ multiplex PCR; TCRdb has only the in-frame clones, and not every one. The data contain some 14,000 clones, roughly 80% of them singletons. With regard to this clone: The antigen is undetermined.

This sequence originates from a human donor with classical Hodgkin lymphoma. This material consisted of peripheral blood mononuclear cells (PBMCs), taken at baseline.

CDR3: CASRYGEEGEQYF. The CDR3 region has the DNA TGTGCCAGCAGGTACGGGGAAGAGGGCGAGCAGTACTTC. The V gene is TRBV6-1, the J gene TRBJ2-7; D is possibly TRBD2 (5 bases). Germline V lookup: CDR1 MNHNS, CDR2 SASEGT. V lost 6 bases and J lost 6, with 15 bases in between. The CDR3 is 13 residues long.